The 32 T cell receptor beta chains reported below all come from one sample, sequenced in a study of blood T cell repertoires in COVID-19. TCRdb keeps only in-frame clones here, not all; method: immunoSEQ multiplex PCR. The sample holds over 250,000 clones, about 87% seen once. Sample: PBMCs or T cells enriched from blood (not recorded which). Receptor source: a woman aged 50 to 60 who had recovered from COVID-19.

This sequence joins TRBV25-1 and TRBJ2-3, with 10 bases matching TRBD2. Germline CDR1 MGHDK, CDR2 SYGVNS. This CDR3 comprises 16 residues. Trimming removed 2 bases from V and 6 bases from J; junction bases left unmatched: 8. The chain's CDR3 is CASSEGGLAARDTQYF. The CDR3 nucleotides read TGTGCCAGCAGTGAAGGAGGACTAGCGGCGCGGGATACGCAGTATTTT. The full variable domain, rest sourced from reference TRBV25-1 and TRBJ2-3, is EADIYQTPRYLVIGTGKKITLECSQTMGHDKMYWYQQDPGMELHLIHYSYGVNSTEKGDLSSESTVSRIRTEHFPLTLESARPSHTSQYLCASSEGGLAARDTQYFGPGTRLTVL.

J is TRBJ1-1 and V is TRBV7-2; TRBD1 agrees at 7 bases. V was clipped by 9 bases and J by 6 bases; unmatched bases: 13. Germline-derived CDR1 and CDR2 are SGHTA and FQGNSA. The CDR3 extends over 14 amino acids. CDR3 amino acids: CASKPTGVLAEAFF. CDR3 nucleotides: TGTGCCAGTAAACCCACAGGGGTGCTCGCTGAAGCTTTCTTT.

This clone showed up just a few times. The genes are TRBV4-3 and TRBJ1-6; D is ambiguous. V lost 4 bases and J lost 0, with 19 bases in between. The CDR3 has 19 amino acids. Looked up from germline, CDR1 is LGHNA and CDR2 is YSLEER. CDR3 coding DNA: TGCGCCAGCAGCCGTACCGGGAACCTAAGGAGCTCCTATAATTCACCCCTCCACTTT. Its protein is CASSRTGNLRSSYNSPLHF.

This chain links TRBV6-2 or TRBV6-3 with TRBJ1-5, with D maybe TRBD1 (5 bases). The CDR3 has 17 residues. V was trimmed by 2 bases and J by 0 bases, leaving 14 bases between them. CDR1 is MNHEY and CDR2 is SVGEGT in the germline V gene. CDR3 amino acids: CASSYPKTAYSNQPQHF. The DNA of the CDR3 is TGTGCCAGCAGTTACCCTAAGACAGCCTATAGCAATCAGCCCCAGCATTTT.

The V call is TRBV7-2, the J call TRBJ1-2; D is possibly TRBD1 (6 bases). Germline CDR1 is SGHTA and CDR2 is FQGNSA. The germline V and J ends were trimmed by 4 bases and 10 bases, with 19 bases remaining between them. CDR3 length: 14 amino acids. This CDR3 reads CASSSYRPDRNYTF. The CDR3 DNA sequence: TGTGCCAGCAGCTCCTACAGACCTGACAGGAACTACACCTTC.

The V and J genes are TRBV9 and TRBJ1-5; 7 bases line up with TRBD1. The V gene end was trimmed by 0 bases and the J gene end by 8 bases; junction bases not matched to a gene: 5. This CDR3 has 14 amino acids. Germline values: CDR1 SGDLS, CDR2 YYNGEE. In DNA form, the CDR3 reads TGTGCCAGCAGCGTAGAGGGGGCGGGTGAGCCCCAGCATTTT. It codes for CASSVEGAGEPQHF.

The V call is TRBV5-5, the J call TRBJ1-3; possible D gene TRBD1, 5 bases. Trimming cost V 4 bases and J 5 bases, with 13 bases left between them. The germline gives CDR1 SGHKS, CDR2 YYEKEE (reference sequence). CDR3 length: 14 amino acids. DNA of the CDR3: TGTGCCAGCAGCCCCGGGACTAAACGAAACACCATATATTTT. Amino acids: CASSPGTKRNTIYF.

This chain uses TRBV9 with TRBJ1-6; perhaps TRBD1 as D (6 bases). CDR1 is SGDLS, CDR2 YYNGEE, per germline. Trimming stripped 3 bases from V and 7 bases from J, with 14 bases between. The CDR3 totals 15 residues. The chain's CDR3 is CASSGGRQGNSPLHF. CDR3 nucleotide sequence: TGTGCCAGCAGCGGGGGAAGGCAGGGGAATTCACCCCTCCACTTT.

As regards this clone: The junction and the germline gene differ at one end; a read error may be behind it. The chain has TRBV7-8 and TRBJ2-1, with 11 positions matching TRBD2. The CDR3 is made up of 17 amino acids. The germline gives CDR1 SGHVS, CDR2 FQNEAQ. The CDR3 DNA reads TGTGCCAACAGCTCCCTAGCGGGAGGCTCTCTCTACAATGAGCAGTTCTTC. This sequence encodes CANSSLAGGSLYNEQFF.

The gene calls are TRBV18 and TRBJ1-1; D ambiguous. The V gene's germline CDR1 is KGHSH and CDR2 LQKENI. Trimming stripped 3 bases from V and 0 bases from J, with 11 bases between. This CDR3 is built from 15 residues. Written as DNA, the CDR3 is TGTGCCAGCTCACCTCGTAGTGATATGAACACTGAAGCTTTCTTT. It translates to CASSPRSDMNTEAFF. The full variable domain, with the rest looked up from reference TRBV18 and TRBJ1-1, is NAGVMQNPRHLVRRRGQEARLRCSPMKGHSHVYWYRQLPEEGLKFMVYLQKENIIDESGMPKERFSAEFPKEGPSILRIQQVVRGDSAAYFCASSPRSDMNTEAFFGQGTRLTVV.

The chain combines TRBV7-2 with TRBJ2-5; 10 nucleotides match TRBD1. Germline loops: CDR1 SGHTA, CDR2 FQGNSA. The CDR3 covers 15 residues. V shed 1 base, J shed 4 bases, and the junction held 3 bases outside the gene matches. The CDR3 DNA is TGTGCCAGCAGCTTAGGACAGGGGGCGTCAGAGACCCAGTACTTC. Its protein is CASSLGQGASETQYF.

This chain connects TRBV7-2 to TRBJ1-1; 10 bases agree with TRBD1. V lost 2 bases, J lost 4 bases, and 4 bases stayed unmatched. Germline V gene lookup returns CDR1 SGHTA and CDR2 FQGNSA. The CDR3 sequence is 15 residues long. The CDR3 nucleotides read TGTGCCAGCAGCTTATCCCGGACAGGGGGCACTGAAGCTTTCTTT. Residues: CASSLSRTGGTEAFF. Combining the CDR3 with reference TRBV7-2 and TRBJ1-1 gives the whole variable domain GAGVSQSPSNKVTEKGKDVELRCDPISGHTALYWYRQSLGQGLEFLIYFQGNSAPDKSGLPSDRFSAERTGGSVSTLTIQRTQQEDSAVYLCASSLSRTGGTEAFFGQGTRLTVV.

This rearrangement joins TRBV6-5 to TRBJ1-1, with a weak D call TRBD1 (5 bases). This CDR3 is 16 amino acids long. V was trimmed by 4 bases and J by 4 bases, leaving 19 bases between them. Germline loops: CDR1 MNHEY, CDR2 SVGAGI. In nucleotides, the CDR3 is TGTGCCAGCAGTTCGCTACAGCAGGGCTGGGGCACTGAAGCTTTCTTT. It is translated as CASSSLQQGWGTEAFF.

V gene TRBV7-9 combines with J gene TRBJ1-3, with 10 bases identical to TRBD1. The CDR3 has 17 amino acids. Germline trimming cut 5 bases from V and 0 bases from J; bases unmatched to any gene: 7. Germline CDR1 reads SEHNR; CDR2 reads FQNEAQ (reference sequence). The CDR3 DNA reads as TGTGCCAGCAGCCAGGGACAGGGGCATTCCTCTGGAAACACCATATATTTT. Amino acid sequence: CASSQGQGHSSGNTIYF.

V and J are TRBV5-4 and TRBJ2-2, with 9 bases matching TRBD2. Germline CDR1 reads SGHNT; CDR2 reads YYREEE (reference sequence). The CDR3 has 16 residues. The junction had 6 bases not matched to a gene; V was cut back by 4 bases and J by 2 bases. CDR3 bases: TGTGCCAGCAGCCCAACTAGCGGGCTAAACACCGGGGAGCTGTTTTTT. It yields the protein CASSPTSGLNTGELFF.

This clone appeared a few times. The V gene is TRBV24-1, the J gene TRBJ2-7; 10 positions agree with TRBD1. Germline CDR1 KGHDR, CDR2 SFDVKD. Trimming removed 4 bases from V and 2 bases from J; junction bases left unmatched: 4. This CDR3 spans 15 amino acids. The CDR3: CATSEGQGVTYEQYF. CDR3 in DNA: TGTGCCACCAGTGAAGGACAGGGGGTAACCTACGAGCAGTACTTC.

In DNA form, the CDR3 reads TGTGCCACCAGTGATGGCCGACAGGGGGAAAACACCATATATTTT. Translated, it gives CATSDGRQGENTIYF. The chain is built from TRBV24-1 and TRBJ1-3; TRBD1 matches at 9 bases. V lost 3 bases and J lost 6; bases outside the gene matches: 5. Germline CDR1 and CDR2: KGHDR and SFDVKD. CDR3 length: 15 amino acids.

J is TRBJ1-6 and V is TRBV5-1; D gene ambiguous. The CDR3 sequence is 13 residues long. The germline V and J ends were trimmed by 0 bases and 9 bases, with 7 bases remaining between them. CDR1 and CDR2 (germline): SGHRS, YFSETQ. The CDR3 loop is CASSLAGISPLHF. Written as DNA, the CDR3 is TGCGCCAGCAGCTTGGCCGGTATTTCACCCCTCCACTTT.

V is TRBV4-1 and J is TRBJ2-1; TRBD2 aligns across 16 bases. CDR1 is MGHRA and CDR2 is YSYEKL in the germline V gene. The trim removed 0 bases at V and 10 bases at J, leaving 6 bases unmatched. CDR3 length equals 17 residues. The CDR3 DNA follows: TGCGCCAGCAGCCAAGACGCCGGGACTAGCGGGAGGGGCGAGCAGTTCTTC. It is translated as CASSQDAGTSGRGEQFF.

This clone showed up just a few times. Other DNA sequences in the sample encode the same CDR3. The J gene is TRBJ1-5, the V gene TRBV7-9, with 7 bases lining up with TRBD1. CDR3 length equals 14 residues. J was trimmed by 1 base and V by 3 bases; bases with no gene match: 0. Germline loops: CDR1 SEHNR, CDR2 FQNEAQ (reference sequence). CDR3 loop: CASSLTGSNQPQHF. Here the CDR3 DNA reads TGTGCCAGCAGCTTGACAGGGAGCAATCAGCCCCAGCATTTT.

The genes are TRBV28 and TRBJ2-1; D not resolved. The germline V gene has CDR1 MDHEN and CDR2 SYDVKM. CDR3 length: 12 residues. The V end lost 4 bases, the J end lost 6 bases, and 7 bases lay between the germline ends. CDR3 sequence reads: CASSSQLNEQFF. CDR3 nucleotide sequence: TGTGCCAGCAGTTCACAGCTCAATGAGCAGTTCTTC.

This CDR3 is CASSLVGGLQETQYF. CDR3 nucleotide sequence: TGTGCCAGCAGCTTAGTTGGAGGGCTACAAGAGACCCAGTACTTC. The rearrangement links TRBV7-9 to TRBJ2-5; possible D gene TRBD2, 6 bases. This CDR3 is built from 15 residues. The V gene lost 1 base and the J gene lost 2 bases, with 11 bases spanning the gap. Germline CDR1 reads SEHNR; CDR2 reads FQNEAQ (reference sequence).

The CDR3, as DNA: TGTGCCAGCAGCTTCAGACAGGGGAGTTCACCCCTCCACTTT. This gives the protein CASSFRQGSSPLHF. The chain is built from TRBV5-6 and TRBJ1-6; 8 bases map to TRBD1. V shed 2 bases, J shed 9 bases, and the junction held 4 bases outside the gene matches. The CDR3 consists of 14 residues. Germline lookup yields CDR1 SGHDT and CDR2 YYEEEE.

The chain couples TRBV9 to TRBJ2-1; 9 positions match TRBD1. The CDR3 has 15 residues. V was clipped by 4 bases and J by 7 bases; unmatched bases: 9. Per the germline V gene, CDR1 is SGDLS and CDR2 is YYNGEE. The CDR3 sequence is CASSPRDRVLNEQFF. CDR3 DNA: TGTGCCAGCAGCCCCCGGGACAGGGTCCTAAATGAGCAGTTCTTC.

The chain recombines TRBV29-1 with TRBJ1-5, with a tentative D call TRBD1 (5 bases). The CDR3 runs 14 residues. Germline V lookup: CDR1 SQVTM, CDR2 ANQGSEA. The ends were cut back, 6 bases at V and 1 base at J, with 13 bases in the middle. The DNA for the CDR3 is TGCAGCGTCGGCGGGGGAGGGAGCAATCAGCCCCAGCATTTT. Translated: CSVGGGGSNQPQHF.

The sample holds one count of this clone. J is TRBJ1-6 and V is TRBV28; 8 nucleotides agree with TRBD1. V was clipped by 4 bases and J by 14 bases; unmatched bases: 19. CDR1 and CDR2 from the germline V gene are MDHEN and SYDVKM. This CDR3 is 17 amino acids long. The CDR3 coding sequence is TGTGCCAGCAGTTCTGGAGTCGCGACAGGGGCGAAGGGTACCCTCCACTTT. Protein sequence: CASSSGVATGAKGTLHF.

The chain has TRBV7-2 and TRBJ1-6, with TRBD1 matching 8 bases. V trimming: 1 base; J trimming: 6 bases; junction bases outside the gene matches: 8. Germline assignment: CDR1 SGHTA and CDR2 FQGNSA. The CDR3 length is 17 residues. CDR3 sequence: CASSLGSGDRGNSPLHF. The CDR3 region has the DNA TGTGCCAGCAGCTTAGGCTCAGGAGACAGGGGTAATTCACCCCTCCACTTT.

This chain joins TRBV14 and TRBJ2-2, with D perhaps TRBD2 (6 bases). Trimming stripped 4 bases from V and 0 bases from J, with 18 bases between. Per the germline V gene, CDR1 is SGHDN and CDR2 is FVKESK. This CDR3 is 18 amino acids long. DNA of the CDR3: TGTGCCAGCAGCCTCGAGGGCGGGACCTCCGCGAACACCGGGGAGCTGTTTTTT. This gives the protein CASSLEGGTSANTGELFF.

The CDR3, as DNA: TGTGCCAGCAGTGGGCTTCATAATTCACCCCTCCACTTT. Residues: CASSGLHNSPLHF. The chain links TRBV25-1 to TRBJ1-6; D is ambiguous. The length of the CDR3 is 13 residues. Germline-derived CDR1 and CDR2 are MGHDK and SYGVNS. V was clipped by 4 bases and J by 5 bases, with 6 bases between them.

The gene calls are TRBV6-5 and TRBJ1-3; no clear D gene. The germline V gene encodes CDR1 MNHEY and CDR2 SVGAGI. The CDR3 runs 15 residues. V was pared by 0 bases and J by 1 base, with 7 bases between. In nucleotides, the CDR3 is TGTGCCAGCAGTTACTCTTCCGGTTCTGGAAACACCATATATTTT. Translation: CASSYSSGSGNTIYF.

The V gene is TRBV2, the J gene TRBJ2-7; 12 nucleotides line up with TRBD1. Germline trimming cut 6 bases from V and 4 bases from J; bases unmatched to any gene: 7. The CDR3 contains 15 residues. Germline assignment: CDR1 SNHLY and CDR2 FYNNEI. CDR3 sequence (DNA): TGTGCCAGCAGACTCCGGGACAGGGGGCTGTACGAGCAGTACTTC. The encoded protein is CASRLRDRGLYEQYF.

The rearrangement links TRBV30 to TRBJ1-4; D remains ambiguous. CDR3 size: 15 residues. Trimming took 4 bases from V and 3 from J, leaving 15 bases between them. CDR1 GTSNPN and CDR2 SVGIG come from the germline V gene (reference sequence). The CDR3, as DNA: TGTGCCTGGACCCTAGGACCCGGGGCTAATGAAAAACTGTTTTTT. Translating gives CAWTLGPGANEKLFF.